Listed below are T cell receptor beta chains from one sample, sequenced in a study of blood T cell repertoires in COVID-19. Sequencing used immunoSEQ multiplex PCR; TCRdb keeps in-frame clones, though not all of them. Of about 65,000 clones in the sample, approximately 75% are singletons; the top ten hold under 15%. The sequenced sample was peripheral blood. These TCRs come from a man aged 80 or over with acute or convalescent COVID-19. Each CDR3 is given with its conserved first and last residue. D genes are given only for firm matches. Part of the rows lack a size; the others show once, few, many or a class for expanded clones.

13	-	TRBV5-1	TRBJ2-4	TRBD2	TGCGCCAGCAGCCTAGCGGGGGTGAACATTCAGTACTTC	CASSLAGVNIQYF
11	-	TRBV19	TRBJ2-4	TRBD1	TGTGCCAGTAGTATTCAGGGACAGCAGTACTTC	CASSIQGQQYF
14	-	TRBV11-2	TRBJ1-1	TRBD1	TGTGCCAGCAGCCTGACAGGGGCGAACACTGAAGCTTTCTTT	CASSLTGANTEAFF
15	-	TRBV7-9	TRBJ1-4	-	TGTGCCAGCAGCTTGGGGGACTCAACTAATGAAAAACTGTTTTTT	CASSLGDSTNEKLFF
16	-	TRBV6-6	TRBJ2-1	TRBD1	TGTGCCAGCAGTTACTATGGACAGGGGGCATACAATGAGCAGTTCTTC	CASSYYGQGAYNEQFF
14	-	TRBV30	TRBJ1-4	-	TGTGCCTGGAGTCGGGACAACTCTGTACCTCAACTGTTTTTT	CAWSRDNSVPQLFF
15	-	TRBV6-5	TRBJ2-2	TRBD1	TGTGCCATCCGATCGGACAGGGTCTCCACCGGGGAGCTGTTTTTT	CAIRSDRVSTGELFF
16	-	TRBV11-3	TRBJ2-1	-	TGTGCCAGCAGCTCCTTGACTACGACCTTTTACAATGAGCAGTTCTTC	CASSSLTTTFYNEQFF
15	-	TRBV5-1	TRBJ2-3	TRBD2	TGCGCCAGCAGCTTACTAGCGGGGGCGGGAGATACGCAGTATTTT	CASSLLAGAGDTQYF
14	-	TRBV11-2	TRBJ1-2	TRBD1	TGTGCCAGCAGCTTAAACGCAGGGGGGAATGGCTACACCTTC	CASSLNAGGNGYTF
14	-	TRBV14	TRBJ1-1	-	TGTGCCAGCACCGGCCCAAACAGGAACACTGAAGCTTTCTTT	CASTGPNRNTEAFF
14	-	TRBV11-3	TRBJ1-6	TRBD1	TGTGCCAGCAGCGGGGACAGGGTAAATTCACCCCTCCACTTT	CASSGDRVNSPLHF
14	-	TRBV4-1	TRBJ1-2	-	TGCGCCAGCAGCCAAGCACCGGGTAACTATGGCTACACCTTC	CASSQAPGNYGYTF
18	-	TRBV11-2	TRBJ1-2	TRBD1	TGTGCCAGCAGCTTAGGGGGGCTGGGACAGGGGGAGGACTATGGCTACACCTTC	CASSLGGLGQGEDYGYTF
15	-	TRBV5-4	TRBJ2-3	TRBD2	TGTGCCAGCAGCCCGACTAGTAGGGAGGGGGATACGCAGTATTTT	CASSPTSREGDTQYF
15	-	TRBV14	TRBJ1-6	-	TGTGCCAGCAGCCAAGATGTAGGGGGGGGATCACCCCTCCACTTT	CASSQDVGGGSPLHF
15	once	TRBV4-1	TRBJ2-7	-	TGCGCCAGCAGCCAAGTGGCAGCCCAACAGGACGAGCAGTACTTC	CASSQVAAQQDEQYF
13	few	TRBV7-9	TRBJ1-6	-	TGTGCCAGCAGCTCCCTTACGGGTTCACCCCTCCACTTT	CASSSLTGSPLHF